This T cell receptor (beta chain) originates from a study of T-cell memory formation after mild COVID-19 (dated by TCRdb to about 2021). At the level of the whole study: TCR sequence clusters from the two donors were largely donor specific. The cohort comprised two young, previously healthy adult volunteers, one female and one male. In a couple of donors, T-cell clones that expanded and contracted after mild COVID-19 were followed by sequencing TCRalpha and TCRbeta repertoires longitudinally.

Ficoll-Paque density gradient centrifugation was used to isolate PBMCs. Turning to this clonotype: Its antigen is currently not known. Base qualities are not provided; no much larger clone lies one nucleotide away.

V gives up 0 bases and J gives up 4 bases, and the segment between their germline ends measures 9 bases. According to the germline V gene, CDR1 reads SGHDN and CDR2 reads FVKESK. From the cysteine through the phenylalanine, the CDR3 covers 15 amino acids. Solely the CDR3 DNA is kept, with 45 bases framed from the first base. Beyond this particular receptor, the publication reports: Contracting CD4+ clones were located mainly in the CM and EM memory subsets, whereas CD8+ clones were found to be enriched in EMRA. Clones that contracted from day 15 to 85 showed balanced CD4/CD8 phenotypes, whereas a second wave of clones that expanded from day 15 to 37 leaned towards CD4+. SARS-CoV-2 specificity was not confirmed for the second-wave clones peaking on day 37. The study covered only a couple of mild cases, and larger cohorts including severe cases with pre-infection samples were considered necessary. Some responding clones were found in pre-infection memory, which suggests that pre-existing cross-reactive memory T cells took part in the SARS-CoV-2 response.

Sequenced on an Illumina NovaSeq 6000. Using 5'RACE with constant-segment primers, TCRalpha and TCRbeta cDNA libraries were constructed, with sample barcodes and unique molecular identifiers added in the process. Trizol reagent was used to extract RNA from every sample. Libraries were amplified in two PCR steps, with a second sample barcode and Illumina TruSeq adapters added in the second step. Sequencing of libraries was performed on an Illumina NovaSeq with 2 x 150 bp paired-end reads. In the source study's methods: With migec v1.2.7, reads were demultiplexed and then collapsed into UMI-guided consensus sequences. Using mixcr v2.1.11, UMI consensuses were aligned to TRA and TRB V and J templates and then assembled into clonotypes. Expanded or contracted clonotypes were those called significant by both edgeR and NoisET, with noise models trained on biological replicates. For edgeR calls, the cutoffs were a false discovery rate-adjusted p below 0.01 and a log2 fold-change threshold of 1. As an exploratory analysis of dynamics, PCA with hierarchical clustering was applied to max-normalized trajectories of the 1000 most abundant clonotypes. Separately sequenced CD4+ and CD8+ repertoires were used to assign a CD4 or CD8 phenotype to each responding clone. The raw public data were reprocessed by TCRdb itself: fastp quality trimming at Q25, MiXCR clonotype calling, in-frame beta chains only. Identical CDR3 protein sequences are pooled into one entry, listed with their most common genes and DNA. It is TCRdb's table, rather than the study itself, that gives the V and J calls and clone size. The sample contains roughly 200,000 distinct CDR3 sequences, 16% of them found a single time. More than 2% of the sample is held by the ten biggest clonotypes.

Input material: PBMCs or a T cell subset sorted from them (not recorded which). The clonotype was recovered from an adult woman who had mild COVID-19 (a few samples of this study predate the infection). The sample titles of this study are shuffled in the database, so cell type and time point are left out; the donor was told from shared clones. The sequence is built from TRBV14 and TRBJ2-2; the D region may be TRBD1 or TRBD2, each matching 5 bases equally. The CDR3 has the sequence CASSQDRGTTGELFF. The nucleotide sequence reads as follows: TGTGCCAGCAGCCAAGATCGGGGCACCACCGGGGAGCTGTTTTTT.